The clone carrying this T cell receptor beta chain showed up just a few times. Its antigen is undetermined. In TCRdb, the 5' RACE reads were re-called with MiXCR into one record per CDR3 protein. The sample lists more than 75,000 distinct CDR3 sequences; under 4.5% were seen once. This sample stems from a study of neurological immune-mediated disorders. The CDR3 has 18 residues. CDR1 is SGHRS and CDR2 is YFSETQ in the germline V gene. V lost 4 bases, J lost 4 bases, and 14 bases stayed unmatched. Study findings and constraints: When repertoires were grouped phylogenetically, those of 18 of 34 multiple sclerosis patients fell into one related-CDR3 cluster, a possible signature. The absence of shared CDR3 amino acid sequences among expanded clones across subjects suggests private repertoires in all groups.

The TCR originated in a woman between 50 and 59 years old with multiple sclerosis. Sequencing input: PBMCs. The chain is built from TRBV5-1 and TRBJ2-3; TRBD2 agrees at 11 bases. The CDR3 DNA follows: TGCGCCAGCAGCCGCACGGCCGCTAGCGGGGGGCGGGCAGATACGCAGTATTTT. Amino acids: CASSRTAASGGRADTQYF.